This T cell receptor beta chain stems from a study of blood T cell repertoires in COVID-19. Overall study: The analysed material was cDNA or gDNA that came from T cells, B-cell-depleted T cells, or PBMCs.

Trimming pared 10 bases from V and 3 bases from J, leaving 12 bases between. CDR1 is ENHRY and CDR2 is SYGVKD in the germline V gene. The CDR3 sequence is 12 residues long. Original processing methods: Estimation of nucleated cell counts relied on the amplification of reference gene primers. Sequencing was performed with immunoSEQ multiplex PCR; in TCRdb, only in-frame clones are kept and a portion is missing. V, J and clone size are taken as reported in that table, and D and trimming were inferred from the DNA itself. The table lists roughly 120,000 clones, more than 70% of them singletons. The receptor's source is a human donor in a cohort sampled during active COVID-19. Sequencing was carried out using peripheral blood. The chain combines TRBV10-3 with TRBJ1-1, with a weak D call TRBD1 (5 bases). The CDR3 spells CATRVGDTEAFF. The CDR3 DNA follows: TGTGCCACCAGGGTAGGGGACACTGAAGCTTTCTTT.